This TCR beta chain stems from a study of follicular helper T cells after annual influenza vaccination. This clone appeared a few times. Its specificity is unknown. Survey level resolution was used for TCRB sequencing. Only in-frame clones appear in the TCRdb table, and some are missing; sequencing was by immunoSEQ multiplex PCR. The sample includes roughly 15,000 clones, about 88% seen only once; the top ten take approximately 1.3%. Stated time point: 2014-2015 season, 7 days after vaccination. Cells are cTfh (non-naive CD4+CXCR5+PD-1+), split by ICOS and CD38 into double-positive or double-negative. The CDR3 loop spans 15 amino acids. Germline trimming cut 4 bases from V and 2 bases from J; bases unmatched to any gene: 5. CDR1 LNHDA and CDR2 SQIVND come from the germline V gene (reference sequence). Study conclusions and caveats: Plasmablast frequency change correlated with clonality change in ICOS+CD38+ cTfh. ICOS-CD38- cTfh most often held earlier Day 7 ICOS+CD38+ clones.

The chain couples TRBV19 to TRBJ1-1, with 9 bases lining up with TRBD1. The clonotype was recovered from an adult who received the influenza vaccine. The material was CXCR5+ CD38- circulating T follicular helper cells from blood, obtained 7 days after influenza vaccination. Specified subset: circulating Tfh, non-naive CD4+CXCR5+PD-1+ (ICOS+CD38+ or ICOS-CD38-). CDR3 loop: CASSNPGQGNTEAFF. The CDR3 DNA reads as TGTGCCAGTAGTAACCCGGGACAGGGAAACACTGAAGCTTTCTTT.